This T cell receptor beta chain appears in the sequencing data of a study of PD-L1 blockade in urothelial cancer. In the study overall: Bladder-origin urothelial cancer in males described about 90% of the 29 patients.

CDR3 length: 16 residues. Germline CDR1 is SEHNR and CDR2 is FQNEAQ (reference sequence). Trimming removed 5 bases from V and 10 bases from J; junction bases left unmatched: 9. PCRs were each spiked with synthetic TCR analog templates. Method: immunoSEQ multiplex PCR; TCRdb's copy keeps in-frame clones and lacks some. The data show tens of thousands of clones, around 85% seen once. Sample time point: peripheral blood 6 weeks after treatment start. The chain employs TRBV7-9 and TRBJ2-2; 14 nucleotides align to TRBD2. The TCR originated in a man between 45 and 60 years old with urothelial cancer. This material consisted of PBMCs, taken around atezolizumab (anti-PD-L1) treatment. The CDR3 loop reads CASSPGTSGGRTELFF. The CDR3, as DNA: TGTGCCAGCAGCCCTGGGACTAGCGGGGGCCGTACGGAGCTGTTTTTT.